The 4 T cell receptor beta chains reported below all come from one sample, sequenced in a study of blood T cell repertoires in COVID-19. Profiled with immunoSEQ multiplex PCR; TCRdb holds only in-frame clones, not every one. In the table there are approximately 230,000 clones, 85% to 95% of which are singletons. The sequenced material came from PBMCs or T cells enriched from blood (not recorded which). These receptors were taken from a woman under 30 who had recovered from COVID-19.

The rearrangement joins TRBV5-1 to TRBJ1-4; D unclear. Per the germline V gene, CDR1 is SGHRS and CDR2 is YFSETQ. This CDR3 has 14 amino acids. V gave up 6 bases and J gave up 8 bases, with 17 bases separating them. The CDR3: CASTKEEGWEKLFF. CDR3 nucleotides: TGCGCCAGCACAAAGGAGGAGGGTTGGGAAAAACTGTTTTTT. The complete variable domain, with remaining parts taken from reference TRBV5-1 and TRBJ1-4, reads KAGVTQTPRYLIKTRGQQVTLSCSPISGHRSVSWYQQTPGQGLQFLFEYFSETQRNKGNFPGRFSGRQFSNSRSEMNVSTLELGDSALYLCASTKEEGWEKLFFGSGTQLSVL.

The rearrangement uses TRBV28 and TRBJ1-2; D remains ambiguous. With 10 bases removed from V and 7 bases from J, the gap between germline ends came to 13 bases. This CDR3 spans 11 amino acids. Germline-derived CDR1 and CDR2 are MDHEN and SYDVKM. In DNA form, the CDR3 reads TGTGCCACCGGTGGAGAGGCTGGCTACACCTTC. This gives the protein CATGGEAGYTF.

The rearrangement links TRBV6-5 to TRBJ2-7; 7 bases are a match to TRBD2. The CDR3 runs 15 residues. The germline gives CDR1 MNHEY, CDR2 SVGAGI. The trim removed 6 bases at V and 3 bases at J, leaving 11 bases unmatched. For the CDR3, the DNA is TGTGCCAGCAGAAAGGAGGAGGGCGGGAGCTACGAGCAGTACTTC. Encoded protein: CASRKEEGGSYEQYF.

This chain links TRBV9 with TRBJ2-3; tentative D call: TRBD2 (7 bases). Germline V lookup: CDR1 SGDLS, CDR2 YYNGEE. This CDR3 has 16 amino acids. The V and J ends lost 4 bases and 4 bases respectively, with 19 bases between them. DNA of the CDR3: TGTGCCAGCAGCCCCCGTTCGGGGGGCTGGGCAGATACGCAGTATTTT. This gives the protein CASSPRSGGWADTQYF.